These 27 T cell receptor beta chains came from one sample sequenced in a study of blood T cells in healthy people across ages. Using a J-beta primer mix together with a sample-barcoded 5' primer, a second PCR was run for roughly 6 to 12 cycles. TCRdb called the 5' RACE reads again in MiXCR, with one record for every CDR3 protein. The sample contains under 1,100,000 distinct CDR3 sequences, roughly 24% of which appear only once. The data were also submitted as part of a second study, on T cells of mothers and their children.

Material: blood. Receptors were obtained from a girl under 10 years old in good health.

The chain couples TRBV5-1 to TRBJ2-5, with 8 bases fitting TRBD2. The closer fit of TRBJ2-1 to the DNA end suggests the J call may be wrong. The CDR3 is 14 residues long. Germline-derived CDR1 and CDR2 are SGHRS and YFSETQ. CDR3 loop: CASSLPTPGGEQFF. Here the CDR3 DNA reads TGCGCCAGCAGCTTGCCTACGCCGGGAGGGGAGCAGTTCTTC.

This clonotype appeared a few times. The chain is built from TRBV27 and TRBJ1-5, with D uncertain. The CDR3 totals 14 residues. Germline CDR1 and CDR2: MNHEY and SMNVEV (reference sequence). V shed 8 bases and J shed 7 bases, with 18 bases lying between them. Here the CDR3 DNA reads TGTGCCAGCCGCGGTAATCCGGTGGGGCAGCCCCAGCATTTT. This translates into CASRGNPVGQPQHF.

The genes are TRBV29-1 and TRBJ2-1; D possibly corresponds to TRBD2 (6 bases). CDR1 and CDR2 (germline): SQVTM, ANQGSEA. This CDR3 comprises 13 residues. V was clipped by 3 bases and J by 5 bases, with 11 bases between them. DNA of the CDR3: TGCAGCGTTGATCGGGGGTCCAACAATGAGCAGTTCTTC. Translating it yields CSVDRGSNNEQFF.

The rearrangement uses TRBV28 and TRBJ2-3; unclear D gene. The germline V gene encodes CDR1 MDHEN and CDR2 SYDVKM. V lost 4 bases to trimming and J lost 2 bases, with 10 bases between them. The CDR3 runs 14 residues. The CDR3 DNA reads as TGTGCCAGCAGTTACCGGGCAAACACAGATACGCAGTATTTT. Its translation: CASSYRANTDTQYF.

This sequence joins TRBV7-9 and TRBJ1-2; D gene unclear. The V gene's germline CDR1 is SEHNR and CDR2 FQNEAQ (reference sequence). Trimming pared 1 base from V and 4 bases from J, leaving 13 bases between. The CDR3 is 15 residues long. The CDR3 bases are TGTGCCAGCAGCTTAGTGGACCGGGAACTCTATGGCTACACCTTC. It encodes CASSLVDRELYGYTF.

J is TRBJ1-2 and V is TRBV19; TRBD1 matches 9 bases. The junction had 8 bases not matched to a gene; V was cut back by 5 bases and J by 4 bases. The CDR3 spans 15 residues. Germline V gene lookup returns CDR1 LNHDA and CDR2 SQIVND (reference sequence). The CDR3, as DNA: TGTGCCAGTAGTTTCCGGGACAGGGTGATCTATGGCTACACCTTC. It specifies CASSFRDRVIYGYTF.

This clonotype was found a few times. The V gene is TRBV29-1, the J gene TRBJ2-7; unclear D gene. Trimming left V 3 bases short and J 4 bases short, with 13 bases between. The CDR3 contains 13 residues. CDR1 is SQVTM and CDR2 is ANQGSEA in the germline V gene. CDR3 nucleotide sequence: TGCAGCGTTGACCCAGGCGACACTTACGAGCAGTACTTC. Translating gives CSVDPGDTYEQYF.

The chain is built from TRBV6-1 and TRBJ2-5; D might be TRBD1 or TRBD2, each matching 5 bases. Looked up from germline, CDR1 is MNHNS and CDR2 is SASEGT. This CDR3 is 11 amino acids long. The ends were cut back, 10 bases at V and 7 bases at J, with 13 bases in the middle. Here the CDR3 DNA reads TGTGCCACCAGGGACGCTGGGACCCAGTACTTC. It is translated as CATRDAGTQYF.

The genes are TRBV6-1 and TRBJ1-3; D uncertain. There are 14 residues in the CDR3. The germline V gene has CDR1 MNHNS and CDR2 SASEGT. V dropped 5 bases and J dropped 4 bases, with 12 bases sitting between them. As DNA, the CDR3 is TGTGCCAGCAGTCTCCTCGAAGCCGGAAACACCATATATTTT. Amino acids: CASSLLEAGNTIYF.

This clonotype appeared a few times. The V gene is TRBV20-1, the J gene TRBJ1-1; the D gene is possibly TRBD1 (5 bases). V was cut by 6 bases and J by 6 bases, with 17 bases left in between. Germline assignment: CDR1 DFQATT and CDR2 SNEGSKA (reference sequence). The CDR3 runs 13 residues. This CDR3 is CSANGAVFAEAFF. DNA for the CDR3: TGCAGTGCGAACGGGGCGGTTTTCGCTGAAGCTTTCTTT.

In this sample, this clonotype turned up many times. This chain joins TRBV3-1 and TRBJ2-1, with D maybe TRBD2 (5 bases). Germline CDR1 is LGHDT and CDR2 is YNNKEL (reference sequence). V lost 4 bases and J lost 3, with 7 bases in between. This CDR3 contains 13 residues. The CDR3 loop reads CASSPGSYNEQFF. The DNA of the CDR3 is TGTGCCAGCAGCCCGGGGAGCTACAATGAGCAGTTCTTC.

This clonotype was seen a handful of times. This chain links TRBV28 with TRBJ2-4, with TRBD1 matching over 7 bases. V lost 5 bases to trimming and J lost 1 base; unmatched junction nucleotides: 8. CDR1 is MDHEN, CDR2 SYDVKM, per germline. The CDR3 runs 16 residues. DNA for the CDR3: TGTGCCAGCAGTATTACAGGGGATGTGGCCAAAAACATTCAGTACTTC. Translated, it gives CASSITGDVAKNIQYF.

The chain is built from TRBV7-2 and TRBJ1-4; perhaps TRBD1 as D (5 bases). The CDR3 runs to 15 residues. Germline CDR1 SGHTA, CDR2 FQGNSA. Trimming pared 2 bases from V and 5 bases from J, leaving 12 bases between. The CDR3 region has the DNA TGTGCCAGCAGCTTATTCCTGGGGCCAAATGAAAAACTGTTTTTT. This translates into CASSLFLGPNEKLFF.

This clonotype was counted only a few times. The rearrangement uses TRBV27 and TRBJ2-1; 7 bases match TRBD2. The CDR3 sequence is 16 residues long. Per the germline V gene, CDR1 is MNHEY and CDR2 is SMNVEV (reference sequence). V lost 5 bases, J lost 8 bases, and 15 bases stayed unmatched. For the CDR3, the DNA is TGTGCCAGCAGTCTATTCCCCGGGGGAGGGGTGGATGAGCAGTTCTTC. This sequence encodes CASSLFPGGGVDEQFF.

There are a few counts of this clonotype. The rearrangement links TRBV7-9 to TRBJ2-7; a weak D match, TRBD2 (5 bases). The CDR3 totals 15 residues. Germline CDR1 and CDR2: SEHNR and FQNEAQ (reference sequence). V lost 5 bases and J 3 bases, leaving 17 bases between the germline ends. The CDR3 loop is CASSISGTFIYEQYF. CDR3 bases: TGTGCCAGCAGCATAAGCGGAACCTTTATCTACGAGCAGTACTTC.

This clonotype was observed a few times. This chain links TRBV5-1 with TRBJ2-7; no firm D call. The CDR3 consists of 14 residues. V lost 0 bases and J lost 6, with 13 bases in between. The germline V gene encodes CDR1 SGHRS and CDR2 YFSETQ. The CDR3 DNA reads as TGCGCCAGCAGCTTGGGTAATGGACGCAGCGAGCAGTACTTC. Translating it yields CASSLGNGRSEQYF.

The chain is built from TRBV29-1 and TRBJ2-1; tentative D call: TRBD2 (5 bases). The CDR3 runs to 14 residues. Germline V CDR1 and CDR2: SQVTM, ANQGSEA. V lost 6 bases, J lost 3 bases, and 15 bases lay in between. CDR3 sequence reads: CSVLLVVFYNEQFF. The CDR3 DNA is TGCAGCGTCCTACTAGTTGTCTTCTACAATGAGCAGTTCTTC.

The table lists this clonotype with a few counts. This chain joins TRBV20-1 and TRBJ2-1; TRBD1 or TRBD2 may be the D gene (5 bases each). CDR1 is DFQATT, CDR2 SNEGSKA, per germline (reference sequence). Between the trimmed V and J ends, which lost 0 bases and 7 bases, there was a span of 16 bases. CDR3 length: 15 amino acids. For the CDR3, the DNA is TGCAGTGCTAGAGATCGGGACCAGCCGCCTAATGAGCAGTTCTTC. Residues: CSARDRDQPPNEQFF.

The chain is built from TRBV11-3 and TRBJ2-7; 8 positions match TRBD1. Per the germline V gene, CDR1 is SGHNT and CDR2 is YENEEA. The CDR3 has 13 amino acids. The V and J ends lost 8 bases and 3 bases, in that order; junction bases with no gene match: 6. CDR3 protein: CASGQGKDYEQYF. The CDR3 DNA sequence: TGTGCCAGCGGACAGGGAAAAGACTACGAGCAGTACTTC.

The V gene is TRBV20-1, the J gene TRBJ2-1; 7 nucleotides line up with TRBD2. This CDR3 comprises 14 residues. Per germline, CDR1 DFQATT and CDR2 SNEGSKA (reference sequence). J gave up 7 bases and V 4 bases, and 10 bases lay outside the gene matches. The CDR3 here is CSAKARGGDNEQFF. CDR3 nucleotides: TGCAGTGCTAAAGCAAGGGGAGGGGATAATGAGCAGTTCTTC.

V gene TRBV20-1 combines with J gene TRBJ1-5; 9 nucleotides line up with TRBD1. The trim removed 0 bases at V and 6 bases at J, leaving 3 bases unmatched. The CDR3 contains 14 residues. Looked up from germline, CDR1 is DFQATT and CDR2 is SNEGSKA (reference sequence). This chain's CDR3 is CSAREGQGGQPQHF. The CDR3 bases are TGCAGTGCTAGAGAGGGACAGGGCGGTCAGCCCCAGCATTTT.

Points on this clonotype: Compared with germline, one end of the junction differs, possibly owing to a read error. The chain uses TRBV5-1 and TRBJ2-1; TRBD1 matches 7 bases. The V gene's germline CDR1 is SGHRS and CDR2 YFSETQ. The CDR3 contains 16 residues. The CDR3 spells CTSSLAYTEGANEQFF. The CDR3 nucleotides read TGCACCAGCAGCTTGGCCTATACCGAGGGGGCAAATGAGCAGTTCTTC.

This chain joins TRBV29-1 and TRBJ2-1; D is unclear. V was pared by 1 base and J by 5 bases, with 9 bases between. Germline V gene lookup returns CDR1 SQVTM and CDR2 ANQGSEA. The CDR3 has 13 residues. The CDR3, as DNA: TGCAGCGTTGAAGTTTGGCAGGACAATGAGCAGTTCTTC. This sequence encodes CSVEVWQDNEQFF.

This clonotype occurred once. Here the CDR3 reads CAISAGSHQETQYF. CDR3 DNA: TGTGCCATCAGTGCAGGGAGCCACCAAGAGACCCAGTACTTC. The chain employs TRBV10-3 and TRBJ2-5; either TRBD1 or TRBD2 may supply D (5 bases each). This CDR3 comprises 14 residues. Trimming removed 4 bases from V and 0 bases from J, with 9 bases in between. Germline V gene sequence: CDR1 ENHRY, CDR2 SYGVKD.

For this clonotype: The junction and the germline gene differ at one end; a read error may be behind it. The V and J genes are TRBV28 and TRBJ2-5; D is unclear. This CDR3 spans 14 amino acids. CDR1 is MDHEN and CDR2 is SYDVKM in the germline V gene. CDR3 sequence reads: CASSFPMYQGTQYF. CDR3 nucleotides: TGTGCCAGCAGTTTTCCCATGTACCAAGGGACCCAGTACTTC.

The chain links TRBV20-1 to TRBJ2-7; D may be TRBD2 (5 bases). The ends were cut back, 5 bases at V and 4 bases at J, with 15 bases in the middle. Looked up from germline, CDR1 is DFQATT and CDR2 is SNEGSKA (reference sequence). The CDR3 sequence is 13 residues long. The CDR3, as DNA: TGCAGTGCTCGACCCGAGCGGATTTACGAGCAGTACTTC. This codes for CSARPERIYEQYF.

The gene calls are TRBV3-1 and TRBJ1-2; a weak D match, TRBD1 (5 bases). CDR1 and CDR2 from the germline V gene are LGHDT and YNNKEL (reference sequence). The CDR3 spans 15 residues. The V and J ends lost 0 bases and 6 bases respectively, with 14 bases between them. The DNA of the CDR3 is TGTGCCAGCAGCCAAGAATGGTGGGGGTCCGATGGCTACACCTTC. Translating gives CASSQEWWGSDGYTF. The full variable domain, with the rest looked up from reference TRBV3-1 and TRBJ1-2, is DTAVSQTPKYLVTQMGNDKSIKCEQNLGHDTMYWYKQDSKKFLKIMFSYNNKELIINETVPNRFSPKSPDKAHLNLHINSLELGDSAVYFCASSQEWWGSDGYTFGSGTRLTVV.